This entry features one T cell receptor beta chain sequence. Its specificity is not known. V lost 2 bases to trimming and J lost 0 bases, with 5 bases between them. CDR1 is SGHRS, CDR2 YFSETQ, per germline. The CDR3 contains 14 residues. This sample was taken from a study of Ad26.COV2.S vaccination and SARS-CoV-2 variants. Study in general: Intramuscular Ad26.COV2.S at 5x10^10 or 1x10^11 viral particles. Study-level results: Measurements of TCR breadth and depth may have given underestimates of the total T cell responses.

The repertoire was sequenced with immunoSEQ multiplex PCR; TCRdb's copy has only in-frame clones and lacks some. Counted here are under 400,000 clones, about nine tenths occurring once; the ten biggest clones make up roughly 3.1%. Treatment specified: 15 to 20 received Ad26.COV2.S at low or high dose, single or two shots; a few received placebo; per-sample allocation not given. The investigators took samples on day 63 after the first vaccine or placebo injection. Sequenced here: peripheral blood, sampled in a trial of Ad26.COV2.S vaccine versus placebo. This chain connects TRBV5-1 to TRBJ1-4; D is unresolved. The clonotype was recovered from a person aged 18-60 years who received the Ad26.COV2.S COVID-19 vaccine or a placebo. Here the CDR3 DNA reads TGCGCCAGCAGCTTAGCTGCAACTAATGAAAAACTGTTTTTT. Amino acids: CASSLAATNEKLFF.